This T cell receptor beta chain was sequenced in a study of blood T cell repertoires in COVID-19. Background on the study: From the United States, Italy and Spain came samples of acute and convalescent COVID-19. In each case, the material was cDNA or gDNA derived from T cells, B-cell-depleted T cells, or PBMCs.

With 3 bases removed from V and 2 bases from J, the gap between germline ends came to 16 bases. The length of the CDR3 is 16 residues. Germline lookup yields CDR1 LGHDT and CDR2 YNNKEL (reference sequence). The data were produced by immunoSEQ multiplex PCR, yet TCRdb's version contains in-frame clones alone and is incomplete. This table holds roughly 300,000 clones, 88% found once. The clonotype comes from a man aged 18 to 30 with active or convalescent COVID-19. Sequencing was done on a sample of peripheral blood. V is TRBV3-1 (or the pseudogene TRBV3-2) and J is TRBJ2-5, with a possible D match to TRBD2 (6 bases). CDR3 DNA: TGTGCCAGCAGCCATGAAATAGCGGAGAGGCAAGAGACCCAGTACTTC. Residues: CASSHEIAERQETQYF.